The table lists the clone carrying this TCR beta chain with a count of one. Its antigen is still unknown. CDR1 and CDR2 (germline): KGHSH, LQKENI. CDR3 length: 16 amino acids. Losses at the gene ends were 3 bases for V and 0 bases for J; bases not matched to a gene: 5. Regarding time point: blood 4 weeks post-SBRT, at nephrectomy. Noted treatment: 15 Gy SBRT to primary tumor, nephrectomy 4 weeks later. This renal cell carcinoma was of the clear cell type. TCRdb's copy holds only in-frame clones and misses some; the assay was immunoSEQ multiplex PCR. This table has roughly 100,000 clones, 84% appearing once. The sample belongs to a study of radiation and T cells in renal cell carcinoma. Study-wide results and limits: Baseline intratumoral clonotype presence is unknown without pretreatment biopsies.

Sequencing used blood, obtained from a patient whose treatment included radiotherapy and nephrectomy. This receptor was identified in a man between 60 and 75 years old with renal cell carcinoma. The V and J genes are TRBV18 and TRBJ2-3; 8 bases match TRBD2. CDR3: CASSPGLASSTDTQYF. The CDR3 coding sequence is TGTGCCAGCTCACCTGGACTAGCAAGCAGCACAGATACGCAGTATTTT.